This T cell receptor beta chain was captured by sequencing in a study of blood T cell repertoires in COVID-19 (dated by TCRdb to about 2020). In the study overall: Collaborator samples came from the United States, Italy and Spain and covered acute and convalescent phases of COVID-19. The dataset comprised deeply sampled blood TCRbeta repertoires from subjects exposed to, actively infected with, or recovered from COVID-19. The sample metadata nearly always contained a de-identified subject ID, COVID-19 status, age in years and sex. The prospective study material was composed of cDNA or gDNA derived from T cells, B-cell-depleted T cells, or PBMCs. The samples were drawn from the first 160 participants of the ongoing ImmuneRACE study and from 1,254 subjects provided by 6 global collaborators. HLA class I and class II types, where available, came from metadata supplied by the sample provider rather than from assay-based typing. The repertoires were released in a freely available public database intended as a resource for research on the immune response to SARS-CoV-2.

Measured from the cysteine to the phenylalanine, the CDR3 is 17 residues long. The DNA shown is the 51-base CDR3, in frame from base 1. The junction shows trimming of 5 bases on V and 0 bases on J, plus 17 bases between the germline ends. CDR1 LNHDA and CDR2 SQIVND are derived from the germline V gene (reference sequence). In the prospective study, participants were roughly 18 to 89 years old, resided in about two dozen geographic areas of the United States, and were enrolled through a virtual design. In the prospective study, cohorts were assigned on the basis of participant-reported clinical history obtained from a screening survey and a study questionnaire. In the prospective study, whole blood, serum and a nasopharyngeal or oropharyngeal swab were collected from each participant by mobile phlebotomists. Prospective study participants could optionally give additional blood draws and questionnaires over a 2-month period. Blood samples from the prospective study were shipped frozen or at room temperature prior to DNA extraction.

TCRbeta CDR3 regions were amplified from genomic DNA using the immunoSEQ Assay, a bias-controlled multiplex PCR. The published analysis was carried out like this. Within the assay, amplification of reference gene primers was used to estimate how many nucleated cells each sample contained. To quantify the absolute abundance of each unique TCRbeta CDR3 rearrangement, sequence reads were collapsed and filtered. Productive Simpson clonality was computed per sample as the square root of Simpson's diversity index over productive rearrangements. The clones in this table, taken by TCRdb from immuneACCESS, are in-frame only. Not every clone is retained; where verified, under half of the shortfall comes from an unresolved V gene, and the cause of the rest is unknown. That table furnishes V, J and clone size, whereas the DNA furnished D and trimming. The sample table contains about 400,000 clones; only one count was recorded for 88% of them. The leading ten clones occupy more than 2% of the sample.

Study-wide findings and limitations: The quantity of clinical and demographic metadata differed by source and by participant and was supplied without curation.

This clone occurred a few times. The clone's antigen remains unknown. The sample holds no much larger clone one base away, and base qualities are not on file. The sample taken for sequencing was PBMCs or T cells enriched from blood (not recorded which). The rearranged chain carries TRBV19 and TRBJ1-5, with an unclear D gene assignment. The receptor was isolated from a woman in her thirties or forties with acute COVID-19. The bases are TGTGCCAGTAGTGAACCGGTCATGGACTATAGCAATCAGCCCCAGCATTTT. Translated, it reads CASSEPVMDYSNQPQHF.